Sequencing of this TCR beta chain was carried out in a study of CD8+ T cells in alopecia areata. Study results and caveats: Lesional scalp exceeded normal scalp in clonality, especially in alopecia totalis/universalis. With patients, TCR sharing proved less clear than in mice, a difference possibly related to HLA.

With regard to this clone: Its antigen is undetermined.

It was cDNA, reverse transcribed from extracted RNA, that served as the sequencing template. The assay was immunoSEQ multiplex PCR, and TCRdb's table has in-frame clones only and misses some. Here the sample spans about 200,000 clones, more than 50% being singletons. The source of this sequence is a human donor in good health. The sample was CD8+ T cells sorted from blood.

CDR3 nucleotide sequence: TGTGCCAGCAGTTTTAGGGAGACCCAGTACTTC. Translation gives CASSFRETQYF. The gene calls are TRBV28 and TRBJ2-5; D is unclear. The CDR3 is 11 residues long. Looked up from germline, CDR1 is MDHEN and CDR2 is SYDVKM. V gave up 3 bases and J gave up 5 bases, with 4 bases separating them. The entire variable domain, with the rest obtained from reference TRBV28 and TRBJ2-5, is as follows: DVKVTQSSRYLVKRTGEKVFLECVQDMDHENMFWYRQDPGLGLRLIYFSYDVKMKEKGDIPEGYSVSREKKERFSLILESASTNQTSMYLCASSFRETQYFGPGTRLLVL.